This TCR beta chain stems from a study of blood T cell repertoires in COVID-19. At the level of the study: Spain, Italy and the United States supplied samples that represented acute and convalescent COVID-19. The analysed material was cDNA or gDNA that came from T cells, B-cell-depleted T cells, or PBMCs.

Data came from immunoSEQ multiplex PCR; TCRdb stores just in-frame clones and leaves some out. Counted here are roughly 230,000 clones, roughly 83% occurring once; the ten biggest clones make up around 7%. The CDR3 runs to 15 residues. The V end lost 2 bases, the J end lost 4 bases, and 13 bases lay between the germline ends. Germline V gene data show CDR1 as SGHTA and CDR2 as FQGNSA. The chain employs TRBV7-2 and TRBJ2-3; D is undetermined. The receptor was derived from a woman in her 50s with acute or convalescent COVID-19. Sequenced sample: peripheral blood. In DNA form, the CDR3 reads TGTGCCAGCAGCTTAAGCCGGGTCGCGCCAGATACGCAGTATTTT. Its translation is CASSLSRVAPDTQYF.